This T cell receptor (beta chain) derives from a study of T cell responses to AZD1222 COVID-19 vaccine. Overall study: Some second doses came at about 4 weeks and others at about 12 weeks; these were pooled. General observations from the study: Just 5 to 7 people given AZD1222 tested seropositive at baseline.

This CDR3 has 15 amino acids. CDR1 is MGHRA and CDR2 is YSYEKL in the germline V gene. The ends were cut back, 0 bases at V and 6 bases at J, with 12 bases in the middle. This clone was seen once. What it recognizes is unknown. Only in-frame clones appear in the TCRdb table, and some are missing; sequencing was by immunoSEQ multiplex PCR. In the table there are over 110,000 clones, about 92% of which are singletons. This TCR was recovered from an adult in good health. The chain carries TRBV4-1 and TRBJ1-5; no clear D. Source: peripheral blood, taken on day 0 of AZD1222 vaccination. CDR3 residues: CASSQEGVSGQPQHF. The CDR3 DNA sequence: TGCGCCAGCAGCCAAGAGGGAGTATCCGGTCAGCCCCAGCATTTT.